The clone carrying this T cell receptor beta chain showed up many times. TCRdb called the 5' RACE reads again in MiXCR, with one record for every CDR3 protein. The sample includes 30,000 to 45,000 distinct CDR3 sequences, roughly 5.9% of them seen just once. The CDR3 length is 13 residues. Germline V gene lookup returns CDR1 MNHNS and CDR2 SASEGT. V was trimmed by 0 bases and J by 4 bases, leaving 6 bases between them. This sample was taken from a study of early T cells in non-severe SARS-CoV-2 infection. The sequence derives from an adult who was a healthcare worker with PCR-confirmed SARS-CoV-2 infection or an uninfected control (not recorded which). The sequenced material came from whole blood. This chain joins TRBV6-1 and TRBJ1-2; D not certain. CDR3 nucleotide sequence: TGTGCCAGCAGTGAAGCCCGAGGCTATGGCTACACCTTC. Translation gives CASSEARGYGYTF.